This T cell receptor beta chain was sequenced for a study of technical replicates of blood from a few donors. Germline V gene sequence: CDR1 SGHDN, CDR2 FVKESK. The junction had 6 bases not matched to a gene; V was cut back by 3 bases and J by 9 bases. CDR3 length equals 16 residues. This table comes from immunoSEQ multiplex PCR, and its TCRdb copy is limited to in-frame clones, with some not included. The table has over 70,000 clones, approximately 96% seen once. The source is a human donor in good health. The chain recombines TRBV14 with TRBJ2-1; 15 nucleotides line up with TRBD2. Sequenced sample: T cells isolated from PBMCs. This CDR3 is CASSHRLGLAGGEQFF. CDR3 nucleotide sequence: TGTGCCAGCAGCCACCGATTGGGACTAGCGGGAGGTGAGCAGTTCTTC.